Included here is one T cell receptor beta chain sequence, with context. Its antigen is undetermined. Every subset had its genomic DNA shared out evenly among several immunoSEQ plates. Method: immunoSEQ multiplex PCR; TCRdb's copy keeps in-frame clones and lacks some. This sample has some 2.3 million clones, with more than 80% found just once. The sample originates from a study of shared clonotypes between healthy human individuals. General observations from the study: Unshared clonotypes carried lower generation probabilities than those common to all four donors. A handful of donors shared around 5% of their naive CD4 clonotypes.

V was pared by 5 bases and J by 6 bases, with 11 bases between. Germline V lookup: CDR1 LNHDA, CDR2 SQIVND (reference sequence). This CDR3 region has 12 residues. This clonotype originated in a man younger than 35 in good health. Some clones in this sample may be carry-over from other donors' samples. The rearrangement joins TRBV19 to TRBJ2-7; D gene ambiguous. Sequencing was carried out using naive CD4+ T cells from PBMCs. The subset is: CD45RA+ positively selected. The CDR3 here is CASSPRWGEQYF. The CDR3 DNA follows: TGTGCCAGTAGTCCACGTTGGGGCGAGCAGTACTTC. Drawing the rest from reference TRBV19 and TRBJ2-7, the complete variable domain is DGGITQSPKYLFRKEGQNVTLSCEQNLNHDAMYWYRQDPGQGLRLIYYSQIVNDFQKGDIAEGYSVSREKKESFPLTVTSAQKNPTAFYLCASSPRWGEQYFGPGTRLTVT.